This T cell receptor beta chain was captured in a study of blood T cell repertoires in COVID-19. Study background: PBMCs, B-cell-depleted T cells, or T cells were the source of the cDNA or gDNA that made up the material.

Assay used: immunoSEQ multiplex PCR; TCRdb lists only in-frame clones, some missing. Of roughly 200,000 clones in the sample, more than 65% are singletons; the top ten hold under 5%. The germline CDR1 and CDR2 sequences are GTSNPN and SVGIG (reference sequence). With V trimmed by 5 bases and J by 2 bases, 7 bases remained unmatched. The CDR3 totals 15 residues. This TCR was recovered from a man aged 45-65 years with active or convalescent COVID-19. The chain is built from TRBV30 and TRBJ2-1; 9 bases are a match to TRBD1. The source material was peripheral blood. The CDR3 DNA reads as TGTGCCTGGGCCTCCGGGACAGGGACCTACAATGAGCAGTTCTTC. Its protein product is CAWASGTGTYNEQFF. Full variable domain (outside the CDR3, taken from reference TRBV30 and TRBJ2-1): SQTIHQWPATLVQPVGSPLSLECTVEGTSNPNLYWYRQAAGRGLQLLFYSVGIGQISSEVPQNLSASRPQDRQFILSSKKLLLSDSGFYLCAWASGTGTYNEQFFGPGTRLTVL.